This TCR beta chain originates from a study of Graves' ophthalmopathy and Graves' hyperthyroidism. CDR1 and CDR2 (germline): SGHNT, YENEEA. The junction had 7 bases not matched to a gene; V was cut back by 6 bases and J by 2 bases. CDR3 size: 15 residues. Study-level results: Separation of ophthalmopathy from stable hyperthyroidism was achieved by a 13-signature model, at approximately 88% sensitivity and 81.08% specificity.

This clonotype was seen only a few times. The antigen is not known. PBMCs came from more than 7.5 ml of fresh peripheral blood. As the template, RNA transcripts were used to amplify TCR beta CDR3 regions. After a first-round RT-PCR with HTBI primers, a second-round multiplex PCR was run. TCRdb re-derived calls from the multiplex PCR reads in MiXCR, one entry per CDR3 protein. The profile shows 650,000 to 800,000 distinct CDR3 sequences, about 40% of them singletons. The sequence came from an adult man with Graves' ophthalmopathy. Sequencing was carried out using peripheral blood. This chain uses TRBV11-3 with TRBJ2-7; 10 nucleotides line up with TRBD1. CDR3 region: CASRYRTGGAYEQYF. CDR3 nucleotides: TGTGCCAGCAGGTACCGGACAGGGGGGGCCTACGAGCAGTACTTC.